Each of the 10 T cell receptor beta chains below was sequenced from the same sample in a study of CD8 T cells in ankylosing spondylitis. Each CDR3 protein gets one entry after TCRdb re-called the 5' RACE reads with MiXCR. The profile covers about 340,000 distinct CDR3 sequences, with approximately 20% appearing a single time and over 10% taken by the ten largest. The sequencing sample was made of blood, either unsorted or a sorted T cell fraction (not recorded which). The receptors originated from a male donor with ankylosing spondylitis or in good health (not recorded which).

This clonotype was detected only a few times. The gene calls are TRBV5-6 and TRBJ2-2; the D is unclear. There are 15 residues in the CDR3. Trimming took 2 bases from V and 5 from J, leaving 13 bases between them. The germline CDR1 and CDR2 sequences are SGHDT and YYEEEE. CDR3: CASSFIGRATGELFF. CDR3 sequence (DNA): TGTGCCAGCAGCTTTATTGGCCGAGCAACCGGGGAGCTGTTTTTT.

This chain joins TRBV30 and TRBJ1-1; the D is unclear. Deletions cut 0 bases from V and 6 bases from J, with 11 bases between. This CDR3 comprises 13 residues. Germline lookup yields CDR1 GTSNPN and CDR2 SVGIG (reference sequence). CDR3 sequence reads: CAWSVHGISEAFF. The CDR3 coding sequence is TGTGCCTGGAGTGTACACGGCATCTCTGAAGCTTTCTTT.

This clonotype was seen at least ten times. CDR3: CASSSLADTQYF. The CDR3 DNA sequence: TGTGCCAGCAGTTCTCTCGCAGATACGCAGTATTTT. The J gene is TRBJ2-3, the V gene TRBV12-3 or TRBV12-4; D remains ambiguous. V lost 4 bases, J lost 4 bases, and 6 bases lay in between. The CDR3 totals 12 residues.

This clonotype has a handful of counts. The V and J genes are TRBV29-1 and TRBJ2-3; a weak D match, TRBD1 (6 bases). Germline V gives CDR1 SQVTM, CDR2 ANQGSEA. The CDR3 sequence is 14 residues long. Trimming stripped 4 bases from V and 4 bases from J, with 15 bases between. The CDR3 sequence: CSVVFQGWADTQYF. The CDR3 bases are TGCAGCGTTGTTTTCCAGGGGTGGGCAGATACGCAGTATTTT.

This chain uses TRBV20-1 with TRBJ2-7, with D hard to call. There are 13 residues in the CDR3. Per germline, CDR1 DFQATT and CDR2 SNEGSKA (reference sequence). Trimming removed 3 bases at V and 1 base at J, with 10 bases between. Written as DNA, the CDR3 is TGCAGTGCTAGCTCGTGGGGTTCCTACGAGCAGTACTTC. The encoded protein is CSASSWGSYEQYF.

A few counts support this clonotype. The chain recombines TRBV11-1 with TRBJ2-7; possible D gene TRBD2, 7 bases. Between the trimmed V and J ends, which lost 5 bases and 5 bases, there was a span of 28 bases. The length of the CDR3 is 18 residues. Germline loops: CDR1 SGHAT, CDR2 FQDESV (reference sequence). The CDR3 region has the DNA TGTGCCAGCAGCCTGCCGGGAGGTGGGGACAACTTCGTCCACGAGCAGTACTTC. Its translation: CASSLPGGGDNFVHEQYF.

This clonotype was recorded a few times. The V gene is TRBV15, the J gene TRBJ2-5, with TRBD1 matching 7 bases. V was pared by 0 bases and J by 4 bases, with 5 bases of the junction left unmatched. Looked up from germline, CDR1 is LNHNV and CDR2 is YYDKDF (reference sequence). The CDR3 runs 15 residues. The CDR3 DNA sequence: TGTGCCACCAGCAGAGAAGACAGGGTCAGAGAGACCCAGTACTTC. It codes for CATSREDRVRETQYF.

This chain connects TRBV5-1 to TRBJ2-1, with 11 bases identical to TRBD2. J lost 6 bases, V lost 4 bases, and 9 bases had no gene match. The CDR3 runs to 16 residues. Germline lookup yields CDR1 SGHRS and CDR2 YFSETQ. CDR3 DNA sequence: TGCGCCAGCAGCCCATATGGACTAGCGGGCACCAATGAGCAGTTCTTC. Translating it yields CASSPYGLAGTNEQFF.

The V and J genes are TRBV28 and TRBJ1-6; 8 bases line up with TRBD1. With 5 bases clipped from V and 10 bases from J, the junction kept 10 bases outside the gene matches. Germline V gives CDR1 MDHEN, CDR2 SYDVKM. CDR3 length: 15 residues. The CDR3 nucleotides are TGTGCCAGCAGTGGGACAGGCCAAAGGCGGTCACCCCTCCACTTT. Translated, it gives CASSGTGQRRSPLHF.

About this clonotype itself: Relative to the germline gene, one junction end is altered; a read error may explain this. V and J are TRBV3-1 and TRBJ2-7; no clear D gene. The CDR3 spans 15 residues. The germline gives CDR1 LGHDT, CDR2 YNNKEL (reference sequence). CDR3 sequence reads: CATSQDFYFTYEQYF. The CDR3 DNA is TGTGCCACCAGCCAAGACTTCTATTTCACCTACGAGCAGTACTTC.